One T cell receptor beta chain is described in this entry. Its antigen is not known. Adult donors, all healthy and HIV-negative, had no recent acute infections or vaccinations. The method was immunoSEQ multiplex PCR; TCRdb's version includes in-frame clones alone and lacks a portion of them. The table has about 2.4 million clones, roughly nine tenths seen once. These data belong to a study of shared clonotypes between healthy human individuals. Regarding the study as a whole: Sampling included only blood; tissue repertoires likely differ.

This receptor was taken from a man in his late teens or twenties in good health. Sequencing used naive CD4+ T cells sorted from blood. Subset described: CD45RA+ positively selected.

CDR3 protein: CASSLNDIPNYGYTF. The CDR3 DNA reads TGCGCCAGCAGCTTAAACGACATACCTAACTATGGCTACACCTTC. The chain joins TRBV5-1 to TRBJ1-2; D gene unclear. The CDR3 runs 15 residues. V lost 2 bases and J 0 bases, leaving 11 bases between the germline ends. Looked up from germline, CDR1 is SGHRS and CDR2 is YFSETQ.